This T cell receptor (beta chain) was recovered during a study of cytomegalovirus exposure and HLA in healthy donors. PCR used 60 Vbeta primers and 13 Jbeta primers. Profiling relied on immunoSEQ multiplex PCR, and the TCRdb table lists in-frame clones only, not all of them. This repertoire shows just over 60,000 clones, 70% to 90% found once; its top ten account for about 1.5%. There are 16 residues in the CDR3. The germline gives CDR1 WSHSY, CDR2 SAAADI. The V end was cut by 0 bases, the J end by 6 bases, with 18 bases between. The TCR originated in a young man in good health and CMV-seronegative. The gene calls are TRBV10-2 and TRBJ2-7; D gene unclear. Sequencing was done on a sample of PBMCs. Written as DNA, the CDR3 is TGCGCCAGCAGTGAGTCGACCTCGAGCGCCCCCCGCGAGCAGTACTTC. It is translated as CASSESTSSAPREQYF.